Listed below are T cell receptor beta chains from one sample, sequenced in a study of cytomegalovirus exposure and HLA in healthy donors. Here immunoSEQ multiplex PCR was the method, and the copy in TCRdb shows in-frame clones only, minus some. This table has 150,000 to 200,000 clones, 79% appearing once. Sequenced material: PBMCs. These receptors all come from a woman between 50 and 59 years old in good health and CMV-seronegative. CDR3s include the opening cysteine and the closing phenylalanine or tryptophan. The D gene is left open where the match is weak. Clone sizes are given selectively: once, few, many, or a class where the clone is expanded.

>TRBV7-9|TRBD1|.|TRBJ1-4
CSSSKGTGELFF
TGTTCCAGCAGCAAGGGAACAGGGGAACTGTTTTTT
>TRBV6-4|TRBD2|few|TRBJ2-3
CASSERAGTDTQYF
TGTGCCAGCAGTGAAAGAGCGGGAACAGATACGCAGTATTTT
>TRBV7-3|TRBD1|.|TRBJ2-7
CASSPDRDHEQYF
TGTGCCAGCAGCCCCGACAGGGACCACGAGCAGTACTTC
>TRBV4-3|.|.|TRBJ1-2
CASSQEMDTNYGYTF
TGCGCCAGCAGCCAAGAAATGGACACGAACTATGGCTACACCTTC
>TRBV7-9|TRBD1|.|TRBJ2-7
CASSPSGTGTHEQYF
TGTGCCAGCTCCCCCTCCGGGACAGGGACCCACGAGCAGTACTTC
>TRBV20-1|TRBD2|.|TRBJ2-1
CSAGRGNEQFF
TGCAGTGCAGGGCGGGGGAATGAGCAGTTCTTC
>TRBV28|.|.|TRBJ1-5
CASSPPAGQQPQHF
TGTGCCAGCAGTCCCCCGGCAGGGCAACAGCCCCAGCATTTT
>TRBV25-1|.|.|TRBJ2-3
CASSEFIPHRSDTQYF
TGTGCCAGCAGTGAATTTATCCCGCACCGGTCAGATACGCAGTATTTT
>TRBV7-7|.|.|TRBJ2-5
CASSPLEETQYF
TGTGCTAGCAGCCCCCTGGAGGAGACCCAGTACTTC
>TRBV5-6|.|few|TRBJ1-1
CASSLRGTEAFF
TGTGCCAGCAGCTTGAGGGGGACTGAAGCTTTCTTT
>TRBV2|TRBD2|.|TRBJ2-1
CASSERGGRAGQGRYNEQFF
TGTGCCAGCAGTGAAAGGGGCGGGAGGGCCGGCCAGGGTCGTTATAATGAGCAGTTCTTC
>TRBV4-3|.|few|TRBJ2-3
CASSQAASGTDTQYF
TGCGCCAGCAGCCAGGCCGCTTCCGGGACAGATACGCAGTATTTT
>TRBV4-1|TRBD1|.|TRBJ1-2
CASSQPGQGEGYTF
TGCGCCAGCAGCCAACCCGGACAGGGAGAAGGGTACACCTTC
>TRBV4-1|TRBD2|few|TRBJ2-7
CASSQVNVAGGPHEQYF
TGCGCCAGCAGCCAAGTTAACGTAGCGGGAGGGCCCCACGAGCAGTACTTC
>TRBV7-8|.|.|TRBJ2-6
CASSLGGPSGANVLTF
TGTGCCAGCAGCTTAGGAGGGCCCTCTGGGGCCAACGTCCTGACTTTC
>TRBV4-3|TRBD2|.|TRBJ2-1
CASSQDSGTAYNEQFF
TGCGCCAGCAGCCAAGATAGCGGGACTGCCTACAATGAGCAGTTCTTC
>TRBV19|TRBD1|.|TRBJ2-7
CASSILRDRSYEQYF
TGTGCCAGTAGTATACTCCGGGACAGGTCCTACGAGCAGTACTTC
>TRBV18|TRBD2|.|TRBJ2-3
CASSPGGGTDTQYF
TGTGCCAGCTCCCCGGGGGGTGGCACAGATACGCAGTATTTT
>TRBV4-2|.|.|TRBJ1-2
CASSQEGRGGYGYTF
TGTGCCAGCAGCCAAGAGGGTCGGGGTGGATATGGCTACACCTTC
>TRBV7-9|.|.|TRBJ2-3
CASSHGDTQYF
TGTGCCAGCAGCCACGGGGATACGCAGTATTTT
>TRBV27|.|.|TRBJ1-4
CASSSLGGLRTNEKLFF
TGTGCCAGCAGCTCCTTGGGGGGGCTAAGGACTAATGAAAAACTGTTTTTT
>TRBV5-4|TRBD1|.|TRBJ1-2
CASSPDRVGGYTF
TGTGCCAGCAGCCCTGACAGGGTAGGTGGCTACACCTTC
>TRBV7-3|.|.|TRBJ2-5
CASSRSVEETQYF
TGTGCCAGCAGCCGTAGCGTCGAAGAGACCCAGTACTTC
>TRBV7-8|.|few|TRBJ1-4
CASSFSLNEKLFF
TGTGCCAGCAGCTTTAGCCTCAATGAAAAACTGTTTTTT
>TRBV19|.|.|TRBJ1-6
CASSIDTPAAPLHF
TGTGCCAGTAGTATAGACACCCCCGCGGCACCCCTCCACTTT
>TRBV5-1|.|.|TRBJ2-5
CASSPAFRSRTQYF
TGCGCCAGCAGCCCCGCGTTCCGTAGTCGGACCCAGTACTTC
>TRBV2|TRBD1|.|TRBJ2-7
CASSAGTGYEQYF
TGTGCCAGCAGCGCCGGGACAGGCTACGAGCAGTACTTC
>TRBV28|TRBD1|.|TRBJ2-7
CASSPRQGASYEQYF
TGTGCCAGCAGTCCCCGACAGGGGGCCTCCTACGAGCAGTACTTC
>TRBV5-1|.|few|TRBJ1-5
CASSLEPAGPYSNQPQHF
TGCGCCAGCAGCCTCGAGCCCGCAGGTCCTTATAGCAATCAGCCCCAGCATTTT